This T cell receptor (beta chain) was observed in a study of OX40 agonist ivuxolimab in advanced cancers. The germline V gene encodes CDR1 MNHEY and CDR2 SMNVEV (reference sequence). V lost 2 bases, J lost 4 bases, and 10 bases stayed unmatched. The CDR3 spans 16 residues. Sequenced by immunoSEQ multiplex PCR; TCRdb stores in-frame clones only, minus some. Altogether 150,000 to 190,000 clones are present, 85% to 95% being singletons, with the ten largest covering about 0.33%. The TCR comes from an adult with an advanced solid tumor such as melanoma, head and neck, liver or kidney cancer. J is TRBJ1-2 and V is TRBV27; 7 bases align to TRBD1. The sequences come from CD4+ or CD8+ T cells sorted from blood, collected in a trial of the OX40 agonist ivuxolimab. The CDR3 nucleotides read TGTGCCAGCAGTTTAGAGGGGGCAGGCCCTATCTATGGCTACACCTTC. Protein sequence: CASSLEGAGPIYGYTF.